This record covers a single TCR beta chain. The data derive from a study of blood T cell repertoires in COVID-19. V lost 3 bases to trimming and J lost 7 bases; unmatched junction nucleotides: 16. This CDR3 has 18 residues. Germline lookup yields CDR1 MGHDK and CDR2 SYGVNS. Some clones are missing from TCRdb's copy, which holds only in-frame ones; the method was immunoSEQ multiplex PCR. The repertoire has about 200,000 clones, around 84% of them found once; the top ten carry roughly 5.7%. This TCR was sampled from an elderly man with acute or convalescent COVID-19. The gene calls are TRBV25-1 and TRBJ2-2; TRBD2 matches at 8 bases. Material for sequencing was peripheral blood. The CDR3 is CASSDSGLALRFGGELFF. CDR3 nucleotide sequence: TGTGCCAGCAGTGACTCCGGACTAGCCCTGAGGTTCGGCGGGGAGCTGTTTTTT.